This TCR beta chain originates from a study of shared clonotypes between healthy human individuals. Study-level findings and limits: Clonotype sharing among donors, it was expected, would be affected by sequencing depth.

Germline CDR1 is SSHAT and CDR2 is FNYEAQ (reference sequence). V lost 5 bases and J lost 4; bases outside the gene matches: 1. This CDR3 contains 13 residues. The assay used deep level. An even split of each subset's genomic DNA across several immunoSEQ plates was performed. The sequencing of unsorted PBMC DNA took place on ten immunoSEQ deep assay plates. Repertoires were generated with immunoSEQ multiplex PCR, while TCRdb's copy carries only in-frame clones and drops some. In the table there are 530,000 or so clones, approximately 79% of which are singletons. This clone came up once. Its antigen is currently unknown.

V usage is TRBV7-7 and J usage is TRBJ2-2; 7 bases are shared with TRBD1. This TCR came from a woman in her thirties or forties in good health. Some clones in this sample may be carry-over from other donors' samples. Sequenced material: PBMCs. DNA for the CDR3: TGTGCCAGCAGCCGGGACAGCACCGGGGAGCTGTTTTTT. Protein product: CASSRDSTGELFF.